The clone carrying this T cell receptor (beta chain) was seen a single time. The source of the sample is a study of blood T cell repertoires in COVID-19. Clones were sequenced by immunoSEQ multiplex PCR, and TCRdb holds only the in-frame ones, with some missing. The sample holds more than 200,000 clones, around nine tenths seen once. The origin of this receptor is a man between 25 and 39 years old in a cohort exposed to, infected with or recovered from COVID-19 (not recorded which). What was sequenced was PBMCs or T cells enriched from blood (not recorded which).

As DNA, the CDR3 is TGTGCCAGCAGCCAAGGGGGTTGGGGGGGCTTTGCCAAAAACATTCAGTACTTC. It codes for CASSQGGWGGFAKNIQYF. The chain links TRBV3-1 (or the pseudogene TRBV3-2) to TRBJ2-4, with D maybe TRBD2 (7 bases). This CDR3 contains 18 residues. V lost 1 base and J lost 1, with 17 bases in between. Germline V gene data show CDR1 as LGHDT and CDR2 as YNNKEL (reference sequence).